The T cell receptor beta chain under discussion was sequenced for a study of blood T cell repertoires in COVID-19. In the study's own analysis: Estimates of nucleated cell counts were drawn from the amplification of reference gene primers. The method was immunoSEQ multiplex PCR; TCRdb's version includes in-frame clones alone and lacks a portion of them. The V and J calls and clone size come from that table; D and trimming were worked out from the DNA. Of about 530,000 clones listed, 85% to 90% are singletons. The V gene lost 5 bases and the J gene lost 6 bases, with 28 bases spanning the gap. The germline gives CDR1 SGHAT, CDR2 FQNNGV. The CDR3 length is 18 residues.

This chain links TRBV11-2 with TRBJ1-1; a weak D match, TRBD1 (6 bases). The sequenced sample consisted of peripheral blood. The receptor was isolated from a woman in her 50s with COVID-19, enrolled during active disease. CDR3 DNA: TGTGCCAGCAGCCCTCCCTGGGGGGGGGCCGGCCGAGGGGCTGAAGCTTTCTTT. It translates to CASSPPWGGAGRGAEAFF.